These T cell receptor beta chains were read from a single sample in a study of cytomegalovirus exposure and HLA in healthy donors. Libraries were prepared by immunoSEQ multiplex PCR; TCRdb keeps only in-frame clonotypes and omits some of them. The top ten hold 2.6% of the sample, which has over 150,000 clones, approximately 80% seen once. Input material: PBMCs. These TCRs come from a woman between 35 and 50 years old in good health and CMV-seropositive. The CDR3 runs from the conserved cysteine through the conserved F or W. A D gene is named only where the DNA matches it firmly. Clone size is stated in some rows and not others, as once, few, many or a class when expanded.

DNA: TGTGCCATCAGTGAACAGGCTTACTCTGGAAACACCATATATTTT
CDR3: CAISEQAYSGNTIYF
J: TRBJ1-3
D: .
size: few
V: TRBV10-3

DNA: TGTGCCAGCAGTCATTGGGACACCCGCCGCAATGAGCAGTTCTTC
CDR3: CASSHWDTRRNEQFF
J: TRBJ2-1
D: .
size: .
V: TRBV7-9

DNA: TGTGCCAGCACCTCACCGGGGGGCGGGTTCGGCTACACCTTC
CDR3: CASTSPGGGFGYTF
J: TRBJ1-2
D: .
size: .
V: TRBV6-5

DNA: TGTGCCAGCAGGGGGACTAGCGGGGACTACGAGCAGTACTTC
CDR3: CASRGTSGDYEQYF
J: TRBJ2-7
D: TRBD2
size: .
V: TRBV2

DNA: TGTGCCAGCACAAGCGGGGGCTACGGTGAGCAGTTCTTC
CDR3: CASTSGGYGEQFF
J: TRBJ2-1
D: TRBD2
size: few
V: TRBV27

DNA: TGTGCCAGCAGCGCACCACAGGGAACCTATGGCTACACCTTC
CDR3: CASSAPQGTYGYTF
J: TRBJ1-2
D: .
size: .
V: TRBV9

DNA: TGTGCCAGCAGTGAGGGGGGTGGTAGCCGAGAGACCCAGTACTTC
CDR3: CASSEGGGSRETQYF
J: TRBJ2-5
D: .
size: .
V: TRBV2

DNA: TGTGCCAGCAGTGAGGGACTAGCGGGTCCCTACGAGCAGTACTTC
CDR3: CASSEGLAGPYEQYF
J: TRBJ2-7
D: TRBD2
size: .
V: TRBV6-1

DNA: TGTGCCAGCAGTCCCAGGTCGGGATTCGATGGCTACACCTTC
CDR3: CASSPRSGFDGYTF
J: TRBJ1-2
D: .
size: .
V: TRBV6-1

DNA: TGTGCCAGCAGCGCACCTTGGGGAGCAATGAACACTGAAGCTTTCTTT
CDR3: CASSAPWGAMNTEAFF
J: TRBJ1-1
D: .
size: .
V: TRBV9

DNA: TGCGCCAGCAGCTTGGGAGGGGGTTCCTCCTACGAGCAGTACTTC
CDR3: CASSLGGGSSYEQYF
J: TRBJ2-7
D: .
size: .
V: TRBV5-1

DNA: TGTGCCAGCAGTTTGGGGACAGTCCCTTCCTACGAGCAGTACTTC
CDR3: CASSLGTVPSYEQYF
J: TRBJ2-7
D: TRBD1
size: .
V: TRBV27

DNA: TGCGCCAGCAGAGACTGCCGGGCCAAAAACATTCAGTACTTC
CDR3: CASRDCRAKNIQYF
J: TRBJ2-4
D: .
size: .
V: TRBV10-1

DNA: TGTGCCAGCAGCTTAGAAGCCATCGAGAATCAGCCCCAGCATTTT
CDR3: CASSLEAIENQPQHF
J: TRBJ1-5
D: .
size: once
V: TRBV7-2

DNA: TGCGCCAGCAGCTGGGACAACTCAAACGAGCAGTACTTC
CDR3: CASSWDNSNEQYF
J: TRBJ2-7
D: .
size: .
V: TRBV5-1

DNA: TGTGCCAGTAGTATGGAGCGATCACCCCTCCACTTT
CDR3: CASSMERSPLHF
J: TRBJ1-6
D: .
size: .
V: TRBV19

DNA: TGTGCCTGGAACTTTAACTATGGCTACACCTTC
CDR3: CAWNFNYGYTF
J: TRBJ1-2
D: .
size: few
V: TRBV30

DNA: TGTGCCATCAGTAGGGGGTCCTCCTTTAATGAAAAACTGTTTTTT
CDR3: CAISRGSSFNEKLFF
J: TRBJ1-4
D: .
size: .
V: TRBV10-3

DNA: TGTGCCAGCAGCCCAGAAGGGACTAGCGGGGCCCCATGGGAGAATGAGCAGTTCTTC
CDR3: CASSPEGTSGAPWENEQFF
J: TRBJ2-1
D: TRBD2
size: .
V: TRBV9

DNA: TGTGCCAGCAGTTACCTGTTAGCGGGAGGTACCACAGATACGCAGTATTTT
CDR3: CASSYLLAGGTTDTQYF
J: TRBJ2-3
D: TRBD2
size: .
V: TRBV6-7

DNA: TGTGCCAGCAGCTCCTGGGGAGCGGGGGCGCAGGACAATGAGCAGTTCTTC
CDR3: CASSSWGAGAQDNEQFF
J: TRBJ2-1
D: TRBD2
size: few
V: TRBV7-9

DNA: TGTGCCAGCAGTTACTCGGTGGCAGATTGCACCTTC
CDR3: CASSYSVADCTF
J: TRBJ1-2
D: .
size: .
V: TRBV6-6

DNA: TGTGCCAGCAGCCCGGACAGCTCTGGAAACACCATATATTTT
CDR3: CASSPDSSGNTIYF
J: TRBJ1-3
D: .
size: .
V: TRBV5-4

DNA: TGCGCCAGCAGTGAGCTGGCGGGGGGGCCTAAGGAGCTGTTTTTT
CDR3: CASSELAGGPKELFF
J: TRBJ2-2
D: TRBD2
size: few
V: TRBV10-2

DNA: TGTGCCGCCGGTCACGTTCAAGAGACCCAGTACTTC
CDR3: CAAGHVQETQYF
J: TRBJ2-5
D: .
size: .
V: TRBV30

DNA: TGTGCCAGCAGTCCCGGACAGGGTGGTAGTGGCTACACCTTC
CDR3: CASSPGQGGSGYTF
J: TRBJ1-2
D: TRBD1
size: .
V: TRBV2

DNA: TGTGCCAGCAGTCCAACAGGGGAGCAGCCCCAGCATTTT
CDR3: CASSPTGEQPQHF
J: TRBJ1-5
D: TRBD1
size: .
V: TRBV27

DNA: TGCGCCAGCAGCCCGAGGGCAGGGGGACCCTTGGAGCTGTTTTTT
CDR3: CASSPRAGGPLELFF
J: TRBJ2-2
D: TRBD1
size: .
V: TRBV5-1

DNA: TGTGCCAGCTCACCAAATTACCAGGGCGGGGAGCTGTTTTTT
CDR3: CASSPNYQGGELFF
J: TRBJ2-2
D: .
size: .
V: TRBV18

DNA: TGCGCCAGCAGTGAAAATCTTGTAGGCACAGATACGCAGTATTTT
CDR3: CASSENLVGTDTQYF
J: TRBJ2-3
D: .
size: .
V: TRBV10-1

DNA: TGTGCCAGCAGTCTACAGGGGGAGGCTAATGAAAAACTGTTTTTT
CDR3: CASSLQGEANEKLFF
J: TRBJ1-4
D: TRBD1
size: .
V: TRBV27

DNA: TGCGCCAGCAGCCAGTCCGGGACATATTACGAGCAGTACTTC
CDR3: CASSQSGTYYEQYF
J: TRBJ2-7
D: .
size: .
V: TRBV4-1

DNA: TGTGCCAGCAGCTTAAAAGGGGGCGCTGGCTATGGCTACACCTTC
CDR3: CASSLKGGAGYGYTF
J: TRBJ1-2
D: TRBD1
size: .
V: TRBV7-2

DNA: TGTGCCAGCAGCTTGGGGGAGGCTGGAAATGAGCAGTTCTTC
CDR3: CASSLGEAGNEQFF
J: TRBJ2-1
D: .
size: .
V: TRBV7-2

DNA: TGCGCCAGCAGTGAAACAGGGGGCTCCTACGAGCAGTACTTC
CDR3: CASSETGGSYEQYF
J: TRBJ2-7
D: TRBD1
size: .
V: TRBV10-2

DNA: TGTGCCAGCACACAGGGCTACGAGCAGTACTTC
CDR3: CASTQGYEQYF
J: TRBJ2-7
D: .
size: .
V: TRBV6-5

DNA: TGTGCCAGAAGCTTAGCAGTGAACACTGAAGCTTTCTTT
CDR3: CARSLAVNTEAFF
J: TRBJ1-1
D: .
size: .
V: TRBV7-5

DNA: TGTGCCAGTAGTCGAACCGGGACTCCCACAGATACGCAGTATTTT
CDR3: CASSRTGTPTDTQYF
J: TRBJ2-3
D: .
size: .
V: TRBV19

DNA: TGTGCCACCGAGGAGGGGGGGACCGATCAGCCCCAGCATTTT
CDR3: CATEEGGTDQPQHF
J: TRBJ1-5
D: .
size: once
V: TRBV19

DNA: TGTGCCAGCACCGTATCGGGTTTAGCGGATACGCAGTATTTT
CDR3: CASTVSGLADTQYF
J: TRBJ2-3
D: .
size: .
V: TRBV2

DNA: TGTGCCAGCATCCCAGGGACAGGGTACAACGAGCAGTACTTC
CDR3: CASIPGTGYNEQYF
J: TRBJ2-7
D: TRBD1
size: .
V: TRBV28

DNA: TGTGCCAGCAGTTACACGGGGGTCCGCAATCAGCCCCAGCATTTT
CDR3: CASSYTGVRNQPQHF
J: TRBJ1-5
D: .
size: .
V: TRBV6-5

DNA: TGCGCCAGCAGCTTGGATACTAGCGGGACCCCCGTTCCGTATTTT
CDR3: CASSLDTSGTPVPYF
J: TRBJ2-3
D: TRBD2
size: .
V: TRBV5-1

DNA: TGTGCCAGCAGCAAATCCGGGACAGGGTCCCACGAGCAGTACTTC
CDR3: CASSKSGTGSHEQYF
J: TRBJ2-7
D: TRBD1
size: .
V: TRBV27

DNA: TGCGCCAGCAGCGTTGGCTTCGTCCCAGATACGCAGTATTTT
CDR3: CASSVGFVPDTQYF
J: TRBJ2-3
D: .
size: .
V: TRBV5-1

DNA: TGTGCCTGGACGAGGGGGGGACGTTCTACTTATCAGCCCCAGCATTTT
CDR3: CAWTRGGRSTYQPQHF
J: TRBJ1-5
D: .
size: .
V: TRBV30

DNA: TGTGCCAGCAGCTTAGTTGGTGGTGCAGACACCGGGGAGCTGTTTTTT
CDR3: CASSLVGGADTGELFF
J: TRBJ2-2
D: .
size: .
V: TRBV7-2

DNA: TGTGCCTGGAGTGCGTTGACAGGGTTCGTCTCAGATGGCTACACCTTC
CDR3: CAWSALTGFVSDGYTF
J: TRBJ1-2
D: TRBD1
size: few
V: TRBV30

DNA: TGTGCCAGCAGCTGGCGGACACTCAGCTCCTACGAGCAGTACTTC
CDR3: CASSWRTLSSYEQYF
J: TRBJ2-7
D: .
size: .
V: TRBV5-6

DNA: TGTGCCAGCAGTTGGGGACAGGGTATGGGCTATGGCTACACCTTC
CDR3: CASSWGQGMGYGYTF
J: TRBJ1-2
D: TRBD1
size: .
V: TRBV6-5

DNA: TGTGCCAGCAGCGACTGGGACAGAACTAACTATGGCTACACCTTC
CDR3: CASSDWDRTNYGYTF
J: TRBJ1-2
D: TRBD1
size: .
V: TRBV7-9